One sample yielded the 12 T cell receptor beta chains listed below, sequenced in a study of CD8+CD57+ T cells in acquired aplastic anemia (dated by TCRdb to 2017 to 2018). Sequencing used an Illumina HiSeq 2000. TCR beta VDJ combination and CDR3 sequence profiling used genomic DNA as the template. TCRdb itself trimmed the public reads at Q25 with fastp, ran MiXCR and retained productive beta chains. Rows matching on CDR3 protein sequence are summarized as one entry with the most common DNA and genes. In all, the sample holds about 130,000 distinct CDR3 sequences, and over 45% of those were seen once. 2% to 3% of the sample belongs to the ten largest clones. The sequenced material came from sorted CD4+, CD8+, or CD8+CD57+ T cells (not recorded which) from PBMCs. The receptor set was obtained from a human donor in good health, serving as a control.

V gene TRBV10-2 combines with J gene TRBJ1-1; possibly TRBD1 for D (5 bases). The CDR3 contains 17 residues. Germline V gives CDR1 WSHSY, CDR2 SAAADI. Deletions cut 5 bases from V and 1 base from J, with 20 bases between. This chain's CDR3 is CASSTTGWVGGNTEAFF. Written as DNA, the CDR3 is TGCGCCAGCAGTACTACAGGATGGGTGGGCGGGAACACTGAAGCTTTCTTT.

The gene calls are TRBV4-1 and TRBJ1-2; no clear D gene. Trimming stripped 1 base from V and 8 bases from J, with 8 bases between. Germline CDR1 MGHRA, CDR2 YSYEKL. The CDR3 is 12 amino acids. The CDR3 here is CASSQATWGYTF. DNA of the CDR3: TGCGCCAGCAGCCAAGCAACGTGGGGCTACACCTTC.

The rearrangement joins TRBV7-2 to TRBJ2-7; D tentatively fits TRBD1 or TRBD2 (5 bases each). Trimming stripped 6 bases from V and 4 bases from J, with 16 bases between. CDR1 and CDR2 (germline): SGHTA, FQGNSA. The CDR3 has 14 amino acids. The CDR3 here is CASSWNRDAYEQYF. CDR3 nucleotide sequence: TGTGCCAGCAGTTGGAACCGGGACGCTTACGAGCAGTACTTC.

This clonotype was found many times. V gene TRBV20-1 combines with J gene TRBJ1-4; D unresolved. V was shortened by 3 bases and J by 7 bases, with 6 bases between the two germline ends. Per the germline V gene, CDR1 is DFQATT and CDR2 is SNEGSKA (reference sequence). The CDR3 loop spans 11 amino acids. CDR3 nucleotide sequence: TGCAGTGCTAGTTTCAGTGAAAAACTGTTTTTT. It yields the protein CSASFSEKLFF.

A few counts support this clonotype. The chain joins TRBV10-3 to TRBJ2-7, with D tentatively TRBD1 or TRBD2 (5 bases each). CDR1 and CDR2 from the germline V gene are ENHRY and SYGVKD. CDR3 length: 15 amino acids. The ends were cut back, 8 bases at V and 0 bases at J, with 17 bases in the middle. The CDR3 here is CAIAPGRTRSYEQYF. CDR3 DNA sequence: TGTGCCATCGCTCCGGGGCGGACCCGCTCCTACGAGCAGTACTTC.

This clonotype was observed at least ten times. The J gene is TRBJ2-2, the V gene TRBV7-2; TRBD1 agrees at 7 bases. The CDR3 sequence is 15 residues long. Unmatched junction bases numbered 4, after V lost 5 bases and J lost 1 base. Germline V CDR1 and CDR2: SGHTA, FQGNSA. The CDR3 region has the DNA TGTGCCAGCAGCCTACGACAGGGGAACACCGGGGAGCTGTTTTTT. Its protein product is CASSLRQGNTGELFF.

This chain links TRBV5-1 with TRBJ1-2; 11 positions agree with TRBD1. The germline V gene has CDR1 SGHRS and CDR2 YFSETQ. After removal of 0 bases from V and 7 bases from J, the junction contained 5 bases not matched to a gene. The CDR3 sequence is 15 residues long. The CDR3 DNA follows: TGCGCCAGCAGCTTGGACGGACAGGGGGCCGGTGGCTACACCTTC. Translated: CASSLDGQGAGGYTF.

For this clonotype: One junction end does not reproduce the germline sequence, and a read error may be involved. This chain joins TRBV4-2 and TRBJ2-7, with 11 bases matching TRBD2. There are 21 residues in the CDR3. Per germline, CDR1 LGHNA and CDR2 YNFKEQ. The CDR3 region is CASSQDFSLAGGYLSSYGQYF. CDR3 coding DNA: TGTGCCAGCAGCCAAGATTTCAGCCTAGCGGGGGGCTACTTGAGCTCCTACGGGCAGTACTTC.

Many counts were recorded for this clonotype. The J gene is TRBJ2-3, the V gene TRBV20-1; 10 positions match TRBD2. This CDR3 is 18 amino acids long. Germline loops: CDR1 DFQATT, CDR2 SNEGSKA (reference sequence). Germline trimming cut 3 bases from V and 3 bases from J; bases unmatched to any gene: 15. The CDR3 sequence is CSASAWPAGGPITDTQYF. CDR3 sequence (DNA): TGCAGTGCTAGTGCTTGGCCAGCGGGGGGGCCAATTACAGATACGCAGTATTTT.

For the CDR3, the DNA is TGTGCCATCGGTGGTTGGAGCAATCAGCCCCAGCATTTT. Its protein is CAIGGWSNQPQHF. This sequence joins TRBV10-3 and TRBJ1-5; no reliable D call. With 8 bases removed from V and 1 base from J, the gap between germline ends came to 9 bases. This CDR3 comprises 13 residues. In germline, CDR1 is ENHRY, CDR2 SYGVKD.

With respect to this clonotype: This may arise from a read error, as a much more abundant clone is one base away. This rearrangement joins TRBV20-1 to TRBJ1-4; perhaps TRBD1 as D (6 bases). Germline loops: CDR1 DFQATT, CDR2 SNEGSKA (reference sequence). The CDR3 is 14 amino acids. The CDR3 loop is CRARGGTGREKLFF. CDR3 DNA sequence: TGCCGTGCCAGAGGGGGGACGGGACGTGAAAAACTGTTTTTT.

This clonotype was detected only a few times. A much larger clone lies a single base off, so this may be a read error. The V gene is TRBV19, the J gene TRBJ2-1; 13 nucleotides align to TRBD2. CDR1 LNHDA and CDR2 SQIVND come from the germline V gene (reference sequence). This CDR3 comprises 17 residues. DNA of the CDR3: TGTGCCAGTAGTTCCTTGACTAGCGGGGGGTCTACCAATGAGCAGTCCTTC. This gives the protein CASSSLTSGGSTNEQSF.